A single sample is the source of the 27 T cell receptor beta chains below, sequenced in a study of blood T cell repertoires in COVID-19. The data were produced by immunoSEQ multiplex PCR, yet TCRdb's version contains in-frame clones alone and is incomplete. In the table there are some 120,000 clones, 70% to 80% of which are singletons. The material sequenced was peripheral blood. Source of these receptors: a human donor in a cohort sampled during active COVID-19.

The chain couples TRBV7-2 to TRBJ2-5; 9 nucleotides match TRBD2. The length of the CDR3 is 16 residues. V trimming: 5 bases; J trimming: 1 base; junction bases outside the gene matches: 8. The germline gives CDR1 SGHTA, CDR2 FQGNSA. The CDR3 DNA sequence: TGTGCCAGCAGCCCCCAGGTTAGCGGGGGCCAAGAGACCCAGTACTTC. It specifies CASSPQVSGGQETQYF.

The chain has TRBV7-2 and TRBJ2-7; tentative D call: TRBD2 (7 bases). CDR1 SGHTA and CDR2 FQGNSA come from the germline V gene. The CDR3 loop spans 15 amino acids. The germline V and J ends were trimmed by 1 base and 2 bases, with 12 bases remaining between them. The CDR3: CASSLVGGGPYEQYF. The CDR3 coding sequence is TGTGCCAGCAGCTTAGTAGGCGGGGGCCCCTACGAGCAGTACTTC.

The chain uses TRBV7-2 and TRBJ2-7; D might be TRBD1 (5 bases). V was shortened by 8 bases and J by 2 bases, with 19 bases between the two germline ends. The CDR3 runs to 15 residues. Germline assignment: CDR1 SGHTA and CDR2 FQGNSA. This chain's CDR3 is CASSRGQGITYEQYF. DNA for the CDR3: TGTGCCAGCTCAAGGGGCCAGGGAATTACCTACGAGCAGTACTTC.

The chain carries TRBV28 and TRBJ1-5; no clear D gene. Germline loops: CDR1 MDHEN, CDR2 SYDVKM. Trimming shortened V by 2 bases and J by 0 bases, and 8 bases separated the two germline ends. CDR3 length: 15 residues. The CDR3 DNA sequence: TGTGCCAGCAGTTTAGGCGGTAATAGCAATCAGCCCCAGCATTTT. Protein: CASSLGGNSNQPQHF.

Here the CDR3 DNA reads TGTGCCAGCAGCTTCTTCGGGGGAGATACGCAGTATTTT. Amino acid sequence: CASSFFGGDTQYF. The chain recombines TRBV7-8 with TRBJ2-3, with D possibly being TRBD2 (6 bases). The CDR3 has 13 amino acids. Germline V CDR1 and CDR2: SGHVS, FQNEAQ. V was pared by 3 bases and J by 5 bases, with 9 bases between.

The rearrangement links TRBV5-1 to TRBJ2-2; 8 bases agree with TRBD1. The germline CDR1 and CDR2 sequences are SGHRS and YFSETQ. V shed 4 bases and J 4 bases; nucleotides not matched to a gene: 3. This CDR3 spans 14 amino acids. The CDR3 spells CASSLGQATGELFF. CDR3 sequence (DNA): TGCGCCAGCAGCCTGGGACAGGCCACCGGGGAGCTGTTTTTT.

This clone was found once. J is TRBJ1-1 and V is TRBV4-2; D possibly corresponds to TRBD1 (6 bases). CDR1 is LGHNA, CDR2 YNFKEQ, per germline. With 2 bases removed from V and 3 bases from J, the gap between germline ends came to 13 bases. The CDR3 is 15 amino acids. CDR3 sequence: CASSQSGVEDTEAFF. CDR3 DNA sequence: TGTGCCAGCAGCCAATCAGGGGTGGAGGACACTGAAGCTTTCTTT.

The chain couples TRBV10-3 to TRBJ1-1; TRBD1 agrees at 11 bases. CDR1 and CDR2 from the germline V gene are ENHRY and SYGVKD. This CDR3 is 14 amino acids long. V dropped 6 bases and J dropped 3; count of bases not matched to a gene: 3. In DNA form, the CDR3 reads TGTGCCATCAGCTCGGGACAGGGGGACACTGAAGCTTTCTTT. Translating it yields CAISSGQGDTEAFF.

This clone came up a few times. The J gene is TRBJ1-1, the V gene TRBV2; TRBD1 matches 8 bases. J was trimmed by 9 bases and V by 6 bases; bases with no gene match: 6. Germline loops: CDR1 SNHLY, CDR2 FYNNEI. This CDR3 has 12 amino acids. The CDR3 spells CASRPGQGQAFF. The CDR3 DNA sequence: TGTGCCAGCAGGCCCGGACAGGGACAAGCTTTCTTT.

The chain links TRBV27 to TRBJ1-6, with 9 bases matching TRBD1. The germline gives CDR1 MNHEY, CDR2 SMNVEV (reference sequence). The V gene end was trimmed by 0 bases and the J gene end by 7 bases; junction bases not matched to a gene: 7. The CDR3 sequence is 17 residues long. CDR3 region: CASSLSSGTGRNSPLHF. The CDR3, as DNA: TGTGCCAGCAGTTTATCGAGCGGGACAGGGCGGAATTCACCCCTCCACTTT.

The rearrangement uses TRBV2 and TRBJ1-1, with D tentatively TRBD1 (6 bases). Germline CDR1 SNHLY, CDR2 FYNNEI. This CDR3 is built from 14 residues. Trimming left V 4 bases short and J 5 bases short, with 14 bases between. CDR3 amino acids: CASSGVGARTEAFF. CDR3 nucleotide sequence: TGTGCCAGCAGTGGAGTGGGGGCCCGTACTGAAGCTTTCTTT.

This clone appeared once. This chain uses TRBV6-5 with TRBJ2-7; D gene uncertain. The V gene lost 6 bases and the J gene lost 4 bases, with 10 bases spanning the gap. The CDR3 sequence is 12 residues long. Germline-derived CDR1 and CDR2 are MNHEY and SVGAGI. CDR3 bases: TGTGCCAGCAGAGGCGGTGAGTACGAGCAGTACTTC. This encodes CASRGGEYEQYF.

This clone appeared a few times. The J gene is TRBJ1-5, the V gene TRBV30; TRBD1 is a possible D gene (5 bases). This CDR3 contains 14 residues. Germline CDR1 and CDR2: GTSNPN and SVGIG (reference sequence). Trimming removed 5 bases at V and 1 base at J, with 12 bases between. The CDR3 sequence is CAWAGGGSNQPQHF. The DNA for the CDR3 is TGTGCCTGGGCCGGCGGGGGGAGCAATCAGCCCCAGCATTTT.

This sequence joins TRBV7-9 and TRBJ1-2; TRBD1 might be the D (6 bases). Germline V gene sequence: CDR1 SEHNR, CDR2 FQNEAQ (reference sequence). The CDR3 sequence is 15 residues long. Trimming left V 5 bases short and J 5 bases short, with 18 bases between. CDR3 nucleotide sequence: TGTGCCAGCAGCCTATCCCCCGTGGGGGCTTATGGCTACACCTTC. It is translated as CASSLSPVGAYGYTF.

V usage is TRBV18 and J usage is TRBJ1-6, with unresolved D. The CDR3 length is 18 residues. V lost 1 base, J lost 5 bases, and 18 bases lay in between. Per germline, CDR1 KGHSH and CDR2 LQKENI. The CDR3: CASSPRRFGDQNNSPLHF. The CDR3 region has the DNA TGTGCCAGCTCACCACGAAGGTTTGGAGACCAAAATAATTCACCCCTCCACTTT.

The chain combines TRBV4-2 with TRBJ2-5; D remains unclear. The CDR3 spans 13 residues. Germline CDR1 reads LGHNA; CDR2 reads YNFKEQ. Trimming left V 3 bases short and J 1 base short, with 6 bases between. CDR3 loop: CASSQSLQETQYF. CDR3 nucleotides: TGTGCCAGCAGCCAGAGTCTCCAAGAGACCCAGTACTTC.

This chain uses TRBV11-3 with TRBJ2-3; 14 bases line up with TRBD2. There are 16 residues in the CDR3. CDR1 and CDR2 (germline): SGHNT, YENEEA. Unmatched junction bases numbered 4, after V lost 5 bases and J lost 3 bases. The DNA for the CDR3 is TGTGCCAGCAGCCATGGGACTAGCGGGAGAACAGATACGCAGTATTTT. Translating it yields CASSHGTSGRTDTQYF.

The V and J genes are TRBV30 and TRBJ2-3; D is ambiguous. Per the germline V gene, CDR1 is GTSNPN and CDR2 is SVGIG (reference sequence). The CDR3 is made up of 15 amino acids. V gave up 3 bases and J gave up 4 bases, with 17 bases separating them. The CDR3 here is CAWSDVRRGSDTQYF. As DNA, the CDR3 is TGTGCCTGGAGCGACGTCCGGCGAGGTTCAGATACGCAGTATTTT.

This chain joins TRBV6-2 or TRBV6-3 and TRBJ2-7; D remains unclear. Trimming left V 6 bases short and J 5 bases short, with 14 bases between. CDR1 and CDR2 (germline): MNHEY, SVGEGT. The CDR3 consists of 13 residues. This CDR3 is CASSQEAINEQYF. The DNA of the CDR3 is TGTGCCAGCAGCCAAGAGGCCATAAACGAGCAGTACTTC.

A single count supports this clone. The CDR3: CASSRTSGRSVETQYF. CDR3 nucleotides: TGTGCCAGCAGCCGGACTAGCGGGAGGTCGGTAGAGACCCAGTACTTC. This chain joins TRBV5-4 and TRBJ2-5; TRBD2 matches at 14 bases. There are 16 residues in the CDR3. Germline V gene data show CDR1 as SGHNT and CDR2 as YYREEE (reference sequence). V shed 4 bases and J 4 bases; nucleotides not matched to a gene: 6. The whole variable domain, filled in from reference TRBV5-4 and TRBJ2-5, reads ETGVTQSPTHLIKTRGQQVTLRCSSQSGHNTVSWYQQALGQGPQFIFQYYREEENGRGNFPPRFSGLQFPNYSSELNVNALELDDSALYLCASSRTSGRSVETQYFGPGTRLLVL.

This clone has just one count. The chain carries TRBV4-3 and TRBJ1-2, with D hard to call. Germline values: CDR1 LGHNA, CDR2 YSLEER. CDR3 length: 16 amino acids. V gave up 4 bases and J gave up 0 bases, with 15 bases separating them. In nucleotides, the CDR3 is TGCGCCAGCAGCCCCACCCCCGGAGATTCTAACTATGGCTACACCTTC. It yields the protein CASSPTPGDSNYGYTF.

The CDR3 protein is CASSRGTGGDGTGELFF. In nucleotides, the CDR3 is TGTGCCAGCAGCCGGGGGACAGGGGGCGATGGCACCGGGGAGCTGTTTTTT. The chain carries TRBV3-1 (or the pseudogene TRBV3-2) and TRBJ2-2; 12 nucleotides line up with TRBD1. This CDR3 contains 17 residues. The trim removed 4 bases at V and 4 bases at J, leaving 7 bases unmatched. Germline assignment: CDR1 LGHDT and CDR2 YNNKEL (reference sequence).

The chain links TRBV6-1 to TRBJ2-5; 10 nucleotides line up with TRBD1. The CDR3 loop spans 14 amino acids. Trimming took 0 bases from V and 5 from J; bases not matched to a gene: 0. Germline CDR1 MNHNS, CDR2 SASEGT. The CDR3 sequence is CASSEADRGETQYF. The CDR3 DNA reads as TGTGCCAGCAGTGAAGCGGACAGGGGGGAGACCCAGTACTTC.

In nucleotides, the CDR3 is TGTGCCAGCAGCCGCCCAGGACTAGCGGGAGTCAATGAGCAGTTCTTC. Residues: CASSRPGLAGVNEQFF. The gene calls are TRBV7-9 and TRBJ2-1, with 13 bases that match TRBD2. Germline loops: CDR1 SEHNR, CDR2 FQNEAQ (reference sequence). This CDR3 contains 16 residues. J gave up 6 bases and V 5 bases, and 7 bases lay outside the gene matches.

The rearrangement links TRBV19 to TRBJ2-1, with 7 bases identical to TRBD1. Germline trimming cut 7 bases from V and 6 bases from J; bases unmatched to any gene: 12. The CDR3 loop spans 15 amino acids. Germline V gene data show CDR1 as LNHDA and CDR2 as SQIVND (reference sequence). The CDR3 region is CASTLTGTGPNEQFF. The DNA of the CDR3 is TGTGCCAGTACCTTGACAGGGACGGGCCCCAATGAGCAGTTCTTC.

CDR3: CASSRLLAGVGNEQFF. The CDR3, as DNA: TGTGCCAGCAGTCGACTACTAGCGGGAGTGGGGAATGAGCAGTTCTTC. The genes are TRBV28 and TRBJ2-1; the match to TRBD2 covers 11 bases. Germline V CDR1 and CDR2: MDHEN, SYDVKM. There are 16 residues in the CDR3. V lost 5 bases, J lost 7 bases, and 10 bases stayed unmatched.

The CDR3: CASSIFLQPNTEAFF. As DNA, the CDR3 is TGTGCCAGTAGTATCTTCTTACAGCCGAACACTGAAGCTTTCTTT. This chain links TRBV19 with TRBJ1-1; no definite D call. The V end lost 3 bases, the J end lost 1 base, and 12 bases lay between the germline ends. Germline V lookup: CDR1 LNHDA, CDR2 SQIVND (reference sequence). This CDR3 contains 15 residues.